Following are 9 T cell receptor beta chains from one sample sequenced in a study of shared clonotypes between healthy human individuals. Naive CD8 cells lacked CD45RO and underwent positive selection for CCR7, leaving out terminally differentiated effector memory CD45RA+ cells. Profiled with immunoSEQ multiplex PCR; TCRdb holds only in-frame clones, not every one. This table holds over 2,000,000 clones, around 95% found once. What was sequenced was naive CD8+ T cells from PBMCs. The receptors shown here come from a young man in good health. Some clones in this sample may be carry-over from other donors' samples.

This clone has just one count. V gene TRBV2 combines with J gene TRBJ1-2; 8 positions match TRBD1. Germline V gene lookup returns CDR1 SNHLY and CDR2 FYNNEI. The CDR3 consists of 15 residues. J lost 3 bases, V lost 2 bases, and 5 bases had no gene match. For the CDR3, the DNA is TGTGCCAGCAGTGAAAACTACAGGGGGGACTATGGCTACACCTTC. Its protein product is CASSENYRGDYGYTF.

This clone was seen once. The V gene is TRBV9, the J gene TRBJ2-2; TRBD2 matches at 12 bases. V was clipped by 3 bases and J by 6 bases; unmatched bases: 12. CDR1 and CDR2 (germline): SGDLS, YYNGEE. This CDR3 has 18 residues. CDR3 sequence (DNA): TGTGCCAGCAGCGCGCCCCTCTCGCCTAGCGGGAGGGCCGGGGAGCTGTTTTTT. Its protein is CASSAPLSPSGRAGELFF.

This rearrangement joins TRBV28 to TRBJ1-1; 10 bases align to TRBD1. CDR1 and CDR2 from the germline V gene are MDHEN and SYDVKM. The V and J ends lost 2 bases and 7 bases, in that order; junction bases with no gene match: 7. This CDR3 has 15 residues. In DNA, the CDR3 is TGTGCCAGCAGTTTAGAGACAGGGGGCTGGCGTGAAGCTTTCTTT. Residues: CASSLETGGWREAFF.

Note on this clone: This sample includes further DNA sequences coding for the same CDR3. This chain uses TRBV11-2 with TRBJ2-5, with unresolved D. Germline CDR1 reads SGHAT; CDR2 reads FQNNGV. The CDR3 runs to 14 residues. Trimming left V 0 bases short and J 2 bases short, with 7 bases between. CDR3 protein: CASSLERAQETQYF. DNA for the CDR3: TGTGCCAGCAGCTTAGAAAGGGCTCAAGAGACCCAGTACTTC.

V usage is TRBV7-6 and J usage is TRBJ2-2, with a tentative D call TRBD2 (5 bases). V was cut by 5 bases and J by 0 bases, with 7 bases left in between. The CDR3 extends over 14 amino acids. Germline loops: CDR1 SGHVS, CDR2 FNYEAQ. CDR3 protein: CASSPGTNTGELFF. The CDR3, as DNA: TGTGCCAGCAGCCCCGGGACGAACACCGGGGAGCTGTTTTTT.

CDR3 DNA: TGTGCCAGCAGCCTAACAGTAGCCTACGAGCAGTACTTC. The encoded protein is CASSLTVAYEQYF. This chain connects TRBV28 to TRBJ2-7; no clear D. Trimming pared 6 bases from V and 2 bases from J, leaving 11 bases between. The CDR3 sequence is 13 residues long. Per the germline V gene, CDR1 is MDHEN and CDR2 is SYDVKM.

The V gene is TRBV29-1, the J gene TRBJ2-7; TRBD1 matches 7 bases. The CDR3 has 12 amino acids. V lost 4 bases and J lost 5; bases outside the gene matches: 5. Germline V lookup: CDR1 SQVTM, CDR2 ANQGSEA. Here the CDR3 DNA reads TGCAGCGTTGTGGACAGGTCTGACGAGCAGTACTTC. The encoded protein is CSVVDRSDEQYF.

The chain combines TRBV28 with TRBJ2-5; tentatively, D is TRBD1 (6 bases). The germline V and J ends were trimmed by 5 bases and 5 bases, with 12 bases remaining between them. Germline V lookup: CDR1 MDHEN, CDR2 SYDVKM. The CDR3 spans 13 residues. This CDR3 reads CASSMRGWETQYF. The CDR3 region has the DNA TGTGCCAGCAGTATGAGGGGGTGGGAGACCCAGTACTTC.

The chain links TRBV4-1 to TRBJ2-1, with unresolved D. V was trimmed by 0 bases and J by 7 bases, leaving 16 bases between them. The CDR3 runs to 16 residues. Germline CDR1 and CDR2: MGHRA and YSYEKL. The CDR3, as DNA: TGCGCCAGCAGCCAAGATCAAATGGGTGTCGGGAATGAGCAGTTCTTC. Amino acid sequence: CASSQDQMGVGNEQFF.